Listed below are T cell receptor beta chains from one sample, sequenced in a study of blood T cells in healthy people across ages. One entry per CDR3 protein results from TCRdb running MiXCR on the 5' RACE reads. Here the sample spans fewer than 1 million distinct CDR3 sequences, 44% being singletons. Input material: blood. These receptors came from a man between 60 and 75 years old in good health. The conserved cysteine and the conserved F or W are not part of the CDR3 here. Fields, in order: CDR3 protein, V gene, J gene.

cdr3_aa: ASSQAGAGEKLF
v_call: TRBV14
j_call: TRBJ1-4

cdr3_aa: AIVAGREQY
v_call: TRBV27
j_call: TRBJ2-7

cdr3_aa: ASSFGQGRTGELF
v_call: TRBV27
j_call: TRBJ2-2

cdr3_aa: ASTLGQGIWYEQY
v_call: TRBV28
j_call: TRBJ2-7

cdr3_aa: ASSIGGYGYT
v_call: TRBV12-3/TRBV12-4
j_call: TRBJ1-2

cdr3_aa: ASSPRDRGVTYEQY
v_call: TRBV12-3/TRBV12-4
j_call: TRBJ2-7

cdr3_aa: ASSVGGSTDTQY
v_call: TRBV9
j_call: TRBJ2-3

cdr3_aa: ASSQVSRAWVPWTGELF
v_call: TRBV3-1
j_call: TRBJ2-2

cdr3_aa: ASSDIPGNEQF
v_call: TRBV6-4
j_call: TRBJ2-1

cdr3_aa: SAKLAGGQWGNEQF
v_call: TRBV20-1
j_call: TRBJ2-1

cdr3_aa: ASSSPWTGGYNEQF
v_call: TRBV13
j_call: TRBJ2-1

cdr3_aa: AISLREGQPQH
v_call: TRBV10-3
j_call: TRBJ1-5

cdr3_aa: ASTGTGGDNEQF
v_call: TRBV9
j_call: TRBJ2-1

cdr3_aa: ASSLKRGDQETQY
v_call: TRBV7-2
j_call: TRBJ2-5

cdr3_aa: ASSLTGTSGVGEQF
v_call: TRBV7-2
j_call: TRBJ2-1

cdr3_aa: SATPPFGGTEAF
v_call: TRBV20-1
j_call: TRBJ1-1